The clone carrying this T cell receptor beta chain was seen a handful of times. Its antigen is undetermined. This sample was taken from a study of cytomegalovirus exposure and HLA in healthy donors. Germline V gene lookup returns CDR1 MGHDK and CDR2 SYGVNS. V lost 3 bases, J lost 4 bases, and 9 bases lay in between. CDR3 length equals 13 residues. Study-level results: Later work showed greater clonal expansion in HLA-associated TCR beta chains than in equally common others. Among the CMV-associated chains, a few were confirmed in vitro as specific for CMV antigens. Later analysis demonstrated an association between a missense DCLRE1C variant and TCR beta V- and J-gene trimming. According to the study, about 180 TCR beta chains were cytomegalovirus-associated.

PCR was performed using 60 Vbeta and 13 Jbeta primers. Only in-frame clones appear in the TCRdb table, and some are missing; sequencing was by immunoSEQ multiplex PCR. The repertoire holds 150,000 to 200,000 clones, 75% to 90% seen once, with more than 6% in the top ten. Sequencing was carried out using PBMCs. The rearrangement uses TRBV25-1 and TRBJ1-2; tentatively, D is TRBD1 (5 bases). The sequence derives from a man in his forties in good health and CMV-seropositive. Here the CDR3 reads CASSEGGFYGYTF. The CDR3 nucleotides read TGTGCCAGCAGTGAGGGGGGATTCTATGGCTACACCTTC.